The sequence of this T cell receptor beta chain was determined in a study of spatial heterogeneity in lung cancer. This clonotype was observed at least ten times. As to time point: sample taken at primary tumor resection. Trimming took off 5 bases at V and 2 bases at J, with 15 bases between the two ends. The length of the CDR3 is 16 residues. Germline V CDR1 and CDR2: MDHEN, SYDVKM. TCRdb re-derived calls from the 5' RACE reads in MiXCR, one entry per CDR3 protein. There are fewer than 6,500 distinct CDR3 sequences in the sample; about 13% occur only once, and roughly 20% lies in the top ten. The TCR originated in a female donor with early-stage non-small cell lung cancer. This specimen was normal lung tissue next to the tumor, taken at surgery. This chain uses TRBV28 with TRBJ2-2; D gene ambiguous. Here the CDR3 reads CASSRWSGSNTGELFF. CDR3 DNA sequence: TGTGCCAGCAGTCGGTGGTCTGGGTCCAACACCGGGGAGCTGTTTTTT.